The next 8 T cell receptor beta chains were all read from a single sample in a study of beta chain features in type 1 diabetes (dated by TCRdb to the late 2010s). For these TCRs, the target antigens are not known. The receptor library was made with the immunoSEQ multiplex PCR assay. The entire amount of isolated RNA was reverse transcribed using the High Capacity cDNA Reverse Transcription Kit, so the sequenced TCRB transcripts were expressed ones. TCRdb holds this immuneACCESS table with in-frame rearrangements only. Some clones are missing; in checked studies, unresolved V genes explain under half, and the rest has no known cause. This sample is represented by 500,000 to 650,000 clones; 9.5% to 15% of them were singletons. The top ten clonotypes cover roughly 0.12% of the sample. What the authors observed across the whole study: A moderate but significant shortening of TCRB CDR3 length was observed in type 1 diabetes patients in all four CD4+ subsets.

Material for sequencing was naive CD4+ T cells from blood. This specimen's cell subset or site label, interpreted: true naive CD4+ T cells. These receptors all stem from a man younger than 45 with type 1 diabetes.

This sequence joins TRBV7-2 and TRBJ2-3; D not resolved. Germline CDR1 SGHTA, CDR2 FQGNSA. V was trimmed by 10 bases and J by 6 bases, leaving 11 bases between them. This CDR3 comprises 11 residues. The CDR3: CAIPSDDTQYF. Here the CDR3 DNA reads TGTGCCATCCCGTCGGACGATACGCAGTATTTT.

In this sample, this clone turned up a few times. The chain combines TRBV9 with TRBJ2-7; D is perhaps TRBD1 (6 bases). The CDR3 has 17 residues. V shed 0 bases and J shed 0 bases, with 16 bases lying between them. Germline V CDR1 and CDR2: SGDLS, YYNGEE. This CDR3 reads CASSVAGGGSSSYEQYF. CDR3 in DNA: TGTGCCAGCAGCGTAGCCGGTGGGGGCTCTAGCTCCTACGAGCAGTACTTC.

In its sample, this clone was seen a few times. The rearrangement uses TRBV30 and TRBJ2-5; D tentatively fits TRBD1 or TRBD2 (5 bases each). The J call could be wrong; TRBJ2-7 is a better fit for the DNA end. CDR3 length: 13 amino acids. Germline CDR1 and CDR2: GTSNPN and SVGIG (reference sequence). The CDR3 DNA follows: TGTGCCTGGAGTGGGGGGAATGGGGACGAGCAGTACTTC. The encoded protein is CAWSGGNGDEQYF.

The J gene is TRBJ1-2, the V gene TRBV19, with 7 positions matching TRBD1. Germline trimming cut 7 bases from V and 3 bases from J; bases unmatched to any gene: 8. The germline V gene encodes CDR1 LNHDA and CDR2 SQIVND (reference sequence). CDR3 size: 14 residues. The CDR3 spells CASKNGQGDYGYTF. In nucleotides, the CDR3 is TGTGCCAGTAAAAACGGCCAGGGGGACTATGGCTACACCTTC.

This CDR3 reads CASSPAVIYTDTQYF. CDR3 nucleotides: TGTGCCAGCAGCCCAGCGGTCATATACACAGATACGCAGTATTTT. The V and J genes are TRBV7-2 and TRBJ2-3; TRBD2 is a possible D gene (5 bases). Germline V lookup: CDR1 SGHTA, CDR2 FQGNSA. This CDR3 comprises 15 residues. The V end lost 5 bases, the J end lost 2 bases, and 14 bases lay between the germline ends.

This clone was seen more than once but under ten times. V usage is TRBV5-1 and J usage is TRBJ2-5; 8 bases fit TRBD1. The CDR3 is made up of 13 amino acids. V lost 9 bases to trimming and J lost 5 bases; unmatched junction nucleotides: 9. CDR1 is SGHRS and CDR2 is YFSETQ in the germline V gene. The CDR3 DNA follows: TGCGCCACCACGGACAGGGCCGGGGAGACCCAGTACTTC. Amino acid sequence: CATTDRAGETQYF.

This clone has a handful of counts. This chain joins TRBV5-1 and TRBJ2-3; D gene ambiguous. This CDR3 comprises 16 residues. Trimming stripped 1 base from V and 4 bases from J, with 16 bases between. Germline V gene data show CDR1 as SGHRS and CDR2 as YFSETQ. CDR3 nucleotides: TGCGCCAGCAGCTTGACCGACACCTACGTATCAGATACGCAGTATTTT. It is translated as CASSLTDTYVSDTQYF. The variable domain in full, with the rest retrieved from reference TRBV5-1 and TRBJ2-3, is KAGVTQTPRYLIKTRGQQVTLSCSPISGHRSVSWYQQTPGQGLQFLFEYFSETQRNKGNFPGRFSGRQFSNSRSEMNVSTLELGDSALYLCASSLTDTYVSDTQYFGPGTRLTVL.

DNA for the CDR3: TGTGCCAGCAGCTTATTAGGGTGGTCTGGGGCCAACGTCCTGACTTTC. It is translated as CASSLLGWSGANVLTF. This chain links TRBV7-9 with TRBJ2-6; unclear D gene. V gave up 2 bases and J gave up 1 base, with 9 bases separating them. Germline values: CDR1 SEHNR, CDR2 FQNEAQ (reference sequence). The CDR3 is 16 residues long.